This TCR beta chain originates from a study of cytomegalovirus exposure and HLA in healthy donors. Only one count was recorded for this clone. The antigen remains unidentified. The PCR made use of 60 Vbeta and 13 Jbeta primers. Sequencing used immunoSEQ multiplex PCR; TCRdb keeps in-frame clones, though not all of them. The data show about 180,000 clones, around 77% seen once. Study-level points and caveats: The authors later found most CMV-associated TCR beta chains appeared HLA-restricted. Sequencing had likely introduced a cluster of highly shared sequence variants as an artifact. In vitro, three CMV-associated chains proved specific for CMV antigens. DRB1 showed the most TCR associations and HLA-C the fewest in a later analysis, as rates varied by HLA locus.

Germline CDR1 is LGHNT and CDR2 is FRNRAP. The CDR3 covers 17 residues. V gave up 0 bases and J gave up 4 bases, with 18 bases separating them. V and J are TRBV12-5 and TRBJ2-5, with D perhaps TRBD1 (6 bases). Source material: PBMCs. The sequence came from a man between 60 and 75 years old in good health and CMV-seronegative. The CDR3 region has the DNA TGTGCTAGTGGTTTGGTCCGTGGGTTGGGGGCCGGAGAGACCCAGTACTTC. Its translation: CASGLVRGLGAGETQYF.